The 15 T cell receptor beta chains below all came from one sample that was sequenced in a study of early T cells in non-severe SARS-CoV-2 infection. TCRdb processed the 5' RACE reads anew with MiXCR; each CDR3 protein has one entry. The sample consists of more than 55,000 distinct CDR3 sequences, more than 3.5% of them appearing once. Sequenced material: whole blood, taken at baseline. These receptors were collected from an adult who was a healthcare worker with PCR-confirmed SARS-CoV-2 infection or an uninfected control (not recorded which). The donor label of this sample is uncertain.

This clonotype was detected many times. This chain connects TRBV12-3 or TRBV12-4 to TRBJ1-6; no clear D gene. The CDR3 sequence is 17 residues long. V shed 6 bases and J shed 0 bases, with 15 bases lying between them. The chain's CDR3 is CASSRLTISSYNSPLHF. The CDR3 DNA reads TGTGCCAGCAGCCGCTTGACCATCAGCTCCTATAATTCACCCCTCCACTTT.

This clonotype occurred many times. This sequence joins TRBV7-2 and TRBJ2-1; 10 bases align to TRBD2. V lost 4 bases to trimming and J lost 6 bases; unmatched junction nucleotides: 9. This CDR3 is 16 amino acids long. The germline V gene encodes CDR1 SGHTA and CDR2 FQGNSA. DNA of the CDR3: TGTGCCAGCAGCTCGCAGCGGGGGGGCTTCCGCAATGAGCAGTTCTTC. Translating gives CASSSQRGGFRNEQFF.

This clonotype was observed many times. The CDR3 reads CASSPTGNPNEQYF. The DNA of the CDR3 is TGTGCCAGCTCACCAACAGGGAATCCCAACGAGCAGTACTTC. V and J are TRBV18 and TRBJ2-7, with a possible D match to TRBD1 (6 bases). The V and J ends lost 2 bases and 5 bases respectively, with 13 bases between them. Germline values: CDR1 KGHSH, CDR2 LQKENI. CDR3 length equals 14 residues.

Many counts were recorded for this clonotype. The chain recombines TRBV10-1 with TRBJ1-1; D uncertain. Germline CDR1 WNHNN, CDR2 SYGVQD (reference sequence). The CDR3 runs to 13 residues. V was clipped by 3 bases and J by 1 base, with 6 bases between them. DNA of the CDR3: TGCGCCAGCAGTGATATTTCGAACACTGAAGCTTTCTTT. Translated, it gives CASSDISNTEAFF.

This clonotype was observed at least ten times. The genes are TRBV7-3 and TRBJ1-1; D unresolved. This CDR3 contains 14 residues. Germline values: CDR1 SGHTA, CDR2 FQGTGA. V gave up 3 bases and J gave up 6 bases, with 14 bases separating them. CDR3 sequence: CASSFGGPSAEAFF. CDR3 coding DNA: TGTGCCAGCAGCTTCGGAGGGCCGTCCGCTGAAGCTTTCTTT.

This clonotype was picked up a small number of times. This chain joins TRBV7-2 and TRBJ1-5, with D maybe TRBD1 (5 bases). The CDR3 has 15 amino acids. V was trimmed by 1 base and J by 4 bases, leaving 11 bases between them. Per germline, CDR1 SGHTA and CDR2 FQGNSA. CDR3 protein: CASSLGEGLNQPQHF. The CDR3 DNA sequence: TGTGCCAGCAGCTTAGGGGAGGGACTAAATCAGCCCCAGCATTTT. Full variable domain (rest looked up from reference TRBV7-2 and TRBJ1-5): GAGVSQSPSNKVTEKGKDVELRCDPISGHTALYWYRQSLGQGLEFLIYFQGNSAPDKSGLPSDRFSAERTGGSVSTLTIQRTQQEDSAVYLCASSLGEGLNQPQHFGDGTRLSIL.

This clonotype has at least ten counts. J is TRBJ1-1 and V is TRBV29-1, with D tentatively TRBD1 (5 bases). This CDR3 spans 14 amino acids. V lost 4 bases and J lost 1, with 13 bases in between. Per the germline V gene, CDR1 is SQVTM and CDR2 is ANQGSEA. The CDR3 protein is CSVGDGAGNTEAFF. As DNA, the CDR3 is TGCAGCGTTGGGGACGGTGCTGGGAACACTGAAGCTTTCTTT.

This clonotype was found many times. The rearrangement joins TRBV7-6 to TRBJ1-2; TRBD1 agrees at 8 bases. The length of the CDR3 is 16 residues. From germline, CDR1 is SGHVS and CDR2 FNYEAQ. V trimming: 5 bases; J trimming: 4 bases; junction bases outside the gene matches: 12. CDR3 DNA sequence: TGTGCCAGCAGCCAAACTACAGGGGGAATCCTCTATGGCTACACCTTC. Its translation is CASSQTTGGILYGYTF.

This clonotype was counted ten times or more. This chain uses TRBV6-6 with TRBJ1-1; perhaps TRBD1 as D (5 bases). Per germline, CDR1 MNHNY and CDR2 SVGAGI (reference sequence). The CDR3 covers 13 residues. V was shortened by 2 bases and J by 4 bases, with 8 bases between the two germline ends. CDR3 nucleotide sequence: TGTGCCAGCAGTTACGACAGTCCCACTGAAGCTTTCTTT. It codes for CASSYDSPTEAFF.

This clonotype occurred a few times. The rearrangement joins TRBV30 to TRBJ2-2, with 8 bases matching TRBD2. In germline, CDR1 is GTSNPN, CDR2 SVGIG (reference sequence). J lost 2 bases, V lost 3 bases, and 14 bases had no gene match. There are 18 residues in the CDR3. The CDR3 is CAWRTPLSGLVNTGELFF. The CDR3 DNA reads as TGTGCCTGGAGGACCCCCCTTTCGGGACTAGTAAACACCGGGGAGCTGTTTTTT.

This clonotype was recorded a few times. The J gene is TRBJ2-2, the V gene TRBV9; D tentatively fits TRBD1 or TRBD2 (6 bases each). The CDR3 extends over 16 amino acids. Germline lookup yields CDR1 SGDLS and CDR2 YYNGEE. The V gene lost 4 bases and the J gene lost 4 bases, with 17 bases spanning the gap. CDR3 bases: TGTGCCAGCAGCATAGTCTACGGGGGCCCCACCGGGGAGCTGTTTTTT. This gives the protein CASSIVYGGPTGELFF.

This clonotype came up many times. The V gene is TRBV18, the J gene TRBJ2-2; no firm D call. Germline assignment: CDR1 KGHSH and CDR2 LQKENI. Trimming pared 2 bases from V and 5 bases from J, leaving 6 bases between. The CDR3 loop spans 13 amino acids. The CDR3, as DNA: TGTGCCAGCTCACCAACGGAAACCGGGGAGCTGTTTTTT. It is translated as CASSPTETGELFF.

This clonotype was observed a handful of times. The J gene is TRBJ1-6, the V gene TRBV7-9; D is unclear. This CDR3 spans 15 amino acids. V was shortened by 1 base and J by 2 bases, with 6 bases between the two germline ends. Germline values: CDR1 SEHNR, CDR2 FQNEAQ (reference sequence). CDR3 residues: CASSLERTYNSPLHF. For the CDR3, the DNA is TGTGCCAGCAGCTTAGAGAGGACCTATAATTCACCCCTCCACTTT.

This clonotype has only a few counts. The CDR3 spells CASSQEISRGPYEQYF. CDR3 nucleotides: TGCGCCAGCAGCCAAGAAATTAGCCGGGGGCCCTACGAGCAGTACTTC. V usage is TRBV4-3 and J usage is TRBJ2-7; D tentatively reads TRBD1 or TRBD2 (6 bases each). Germline V gene lookup returns CDR1 LGHNA and CDR2 YSLEER. This CDR3 is built from 16 residues. The germline V and J ends were trimmed by 0 bases and 2 bases, with 14 bases remaining between them.

This clonotype was detected a few times. The chain employs TRBV6-5 and TRBJ2-7; 8 bases line up with TRBD1. Germline CDR1 reads MNHEY; CDR2 reads SVGAGI. J gave up 4 bases and V 2 bases, and 4 bases lay outside the gene matches. This CDR3 spans 14 amino acids. CDR3 coding DNA: TGTGCCAGCAGTTACCGACAGGGGAGATACGAGCAGTACTTC. This sequence encodes CASSYRQGRYEQYF.